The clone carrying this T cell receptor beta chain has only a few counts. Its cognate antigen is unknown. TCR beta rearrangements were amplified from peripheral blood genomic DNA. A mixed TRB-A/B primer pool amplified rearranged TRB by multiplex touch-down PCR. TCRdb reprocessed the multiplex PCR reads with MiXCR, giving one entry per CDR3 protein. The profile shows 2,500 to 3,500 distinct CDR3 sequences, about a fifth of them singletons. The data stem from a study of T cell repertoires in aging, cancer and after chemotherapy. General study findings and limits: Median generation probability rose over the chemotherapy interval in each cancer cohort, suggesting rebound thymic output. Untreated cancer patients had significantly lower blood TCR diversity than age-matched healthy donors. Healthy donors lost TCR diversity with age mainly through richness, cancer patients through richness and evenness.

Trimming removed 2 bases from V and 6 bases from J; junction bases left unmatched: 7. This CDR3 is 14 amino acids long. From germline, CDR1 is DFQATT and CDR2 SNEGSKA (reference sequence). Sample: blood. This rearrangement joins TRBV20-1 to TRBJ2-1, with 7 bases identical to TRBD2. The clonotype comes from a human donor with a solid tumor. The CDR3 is CSARTGGRGNEQFF. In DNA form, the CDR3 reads TGCAGTGCTAGAACTGGGGGGAGGGGCAATGAGCAGTTCTTC.